This entry lists 11 T cell receptor beta chains sequenced from one sample in a study of blood T cell repertoires in COVID-19. Generated by immunoSEQ multiplex PCR, the TCRdb table keeps only in-frame clones and is missing some. The table has roughly 180,000 clones, about 81% seen once. The source material was peripheral blood. Receptors originate from an elderly woman with COVID-19, enrolled during active disease.

The V and J genes are TRBV7-8 and TRBJ2-7, with 11 bases that match TRBD1. The CDR3 is 14 amino acids. Germline lookup yields CDR1 SGHVS and CDR2 FQNEAQ. The J segment lost 3 bases and the V segment lost 8 bases, leaving 6 bases of the junction unmatched. The CDR3 DNA reads as TGTGCCAGCGGCACCGGGACAGGGGGCTACGAGCAGTACTTC. Its protein is CASGTGTGGYEQYF.

This clone has only a few counts. The chain recombines TRBV7-3 with TRBJ2-7; the D gene is possibly TRBD1 (6 bases). The V end lost 2 bases, the J end lost 2 bases, and 13 bases lay between the germline ends. Looked up from germline, CDR1 is SGHTA and CDR2 is FQGTGA. There are 15 residues in the CDR3. The CDR3 protein is CASSLVTGTTYEQYF. The CDR3 region has the DNA TGTGCCAGCAGCTTAGTGACAGGCACAACCTACGAGCAGTACTTC.

The CDR3 spells CASSRTGERYEQYF. DNA of the CDR3: TGTGCCAGCAGCCGGACAGGGGAACGCTACGAGCAGTACTTC. This sequence joins TRBV28 and TRBJ2-7, with 9 nucleotides matching TRBD1. The CDR3 is 14 residues long. The germline gives CDR1 MDHEN, CDR2 SYDVKM. The V and J ends lost 6 bases and 3 bases, in that order; junction bases with no gene match: 6.

This clone has a handful of counts. Additional DNA sequences in this sample encode the identical CDR3. The V and J genes are TRBV5-1 and TRBJ2-1; 11 bases are a match to TRBD2. CDR3 length: 15 amino acids. Germline CDR1 and CDR2: SGHRS and YFSETQ. After removal of 2 bases from V and 4 bases from J, the junction contained 2 bases not matched to a gene. In DNA form, the CDR3 reads TGCGCCAGCAGCTTAGGGACTAGCGGTTACAATGAGCAGTTCTTC. It yields the protein CASSLGTSGYNEQFF.

This clone was counted a few times. CDR3 sequence reads: CSASGDRVNTEAFF. The CDR3 region has the DNA TGCAGTGCTAGTGGGGACAGGGTGAACACTGAAGCTTTCTTT. The V gene is TRBV20-1, the J gene TRBJ1-1; 9 nucleotides line up with TRBD1. The V gene's germline CDR1 is DFQATT and CDR2 SNEGSKA (reference sequence). The CDR3 has 14 amino acids. The V and J ends lost 3 bases and 0 bases, in that order; junction bases with no gene match: 2.

There are a few counts of this clone. The genes are TRBV28 and TRBJ1-2; the D gene is possibly TRBD1 (5 bases). This CDR3 is 13 amino acids long. Germline assignment: CDR1 MDHEN and CDR2 SYDVKM. V was cut by 3 bases and J by 3 bases, with 8 bases left in between. The CDR3 DNA is TGTGCCAGCAGTTTGTTGACAGACTATGGCTACACCTTC. Translating it yields CASSLLTDYGYTF.

V and J are TRBV7-9 and TRBJ1-1; D ambiguous. Germline CDR1 is SEHNR and CDR2 is FQNEAQ (reference sequence). V lost 2 bases, J lost 7 bases, and 11 bases lay in between. This CDR3 region has 13 residues. CDR3 sequence (DNA): TGTGCCAGCAGCTTAAGTAAGGCGGTTGAAGCTTTCTTT. Translated: CASSLSKAVEAFF.

The CDR3 bases are TGCAGTGCCGTCCAGGGGACTGAAGCTTTCTTT. As protein: CSAVQGTEAFF. The rearrangement links TRBV20-1 to TRBJ1-1, with D perhaps matching TRBD1 (6 bases). The germline V gene has CDR1 DFQATT and CDR2 SNEGSKA (reference sequence). Between the trimmed V and J ends, which lost 6 bases and 5 bases, there was a span of 10 bases. The CDR3 totals 11 residues.

The chain combines TRBV28 with TRBJ2-7; TRBD2 aligns across 7 bases. Trimming cost V 5 bases and J 2 bases; bases outside gene matches: 3. Germline V gene data show CDR1 as MDHEN and CDR2 as SYDVKM. This CDR3 has 13 amino acids. CDR3 DNA: TGTGCCAGCAGTCCAGGGACTACCTACGAGCAGTACTTC. Its protein product is CASSPGTTYEQYF.

The V gene is TRBV19, the J gene TRBJ2-7; 7 bases match TRBD2. V trimming: 3 bases; J trimming: 2 bases; junction bases outside the gene matches: 7. The CDR3 length is 15 residues. Germline CDR1 and CDR2: LNHDA and SQIVND (reference sequence). The CDR3 DNA sequence: TGTGCCAGTAGTATGTACGCTAGCGGTACCTACGAGCAGTACTTC. Its translation: CASSMYASGTYEQYF.

The chain carries TRBV28 and TRBJ2-7; D ambiguous. Germline lookup yields CDR1 MDHEN and CDR2 SYDVKM. The ends were cut back, 3 bases at V and 6 bases at J, with 12 bases in the middle. The CDR3 loop spans 13 amino acids. CDR3 bases: TGTGCCAGCAGTTTCCTCCCTAATTTCGAGCAGTACTTC. Translating gives CASSFLPNFEQYF.